The 10 T cell receptor beta chains given below trace back to one sample, sequenced in a study of beta chain features in type 1 diabetes. Which antigens these TCRs recognize remains unknown. Study results and caveats: For Type 1 diabetes patients, all four CD4+ subsets carried TCRB CDR3s that were moderately but significantly shorter.

TCRB transcripts that were expressed got sequenced, as all of the isolated RNA had been reverse transcribed. Libraries were prepared by immunoSEQ multiplex PCR; TCRdb keeps only in-frame clonotypes and omits some of them. This table has some 700,000 clones, over 10% appearing once. Source material: naive CD4+ T cells from blood. These receptors were taken from a man younger than 30 with type 1 diabetes.

This clone was seen only a few times. The rearrangement uses TRBV28 and TRBJ2-1; D perhaps matches TRBD2 (6 bases). V gave up 8 bases and J gave up 3 bases, with 14 bases separating them. Germline lookup yields CDR1 MDHEN and CDR2 SYDVKM. CDR3 length: 14 amino acids. Written as DNA, the CDR3 is TGTGCCAGCCGCACGGGACTCCGCTACAATGAGCAGTTCTTC. Translation gives CASRTGLRYNEQFF.

The table lists this clone with a few counts. The V gene is TRBV4-1, the J gene TRBJ2-7; TRBD1 is a possible D gene (5 bases). V was clipped by 4 bases and J by 5 bases, with 18 bases between them. The CDR3 loop spans 15 amino acids. Germline-derived CDR1 and CDR2 are MGHRA and YSYEKL. The DNA of the CDR3 is TGCGCCAGCAGCCGAACAGGTCCGAACGCCCACGAGCAGTACTTC. It codes for CASSRTGPNAHEQYF.

V and J are TRBV4-2 and TRBJ1-4; no clear D gene. Germline V gives CDR1 LGHNA, CDR2 YNFKEQ. The CDR3 sequence is 15 residues long. V was clipped by 0 bases and J by 5 bases, with 10 bases between them. The CDR3 here is CASSQDSPGNEKLFF. In DNA form, the CDR3 reads TGTGCCAGCAGCCAAGATTCCCCGGGAAATGAAAAACTGTTTTTT.

This clone was detected a few times. The chain joins TRBV6-5 to TRBJ2-7, with D possibly being TRBD1 (6 bases). This CDR3 region has 12 residues. Germline lookup yields CDR1 MNHEY and CDR2 SVGAGI. V lost 5 bases and J 5 bases, leaving 10 bases between the germline ends. The CDR3 sequence: CASSDRSNEQYF. CDR3 nucleotides: TGTGCCAGCAGTGACAGGAGCAACGAGCAGTACTTC.

This clone was recorded a few times. The chain carries TRBV6-1 and TRBJ1-2; D uncertain. The CDR3 spans 12 residues. The V gene lost 5 bases and the J gene lost 8 bases, with 12 bases spanning the gap. Germline V gene sequence: CDR1 MNHNS, CDR2 SASEGT. Here the CDR3 reads CASSSLEFGYTF. The CDR3 DNA is TGTGCCAGCAGTTCCCTCGAGTTCGGCTACACCTTC.

This clone has just a few counts. The chain recombines TRBV6-6 with TRBJ2-3; no reliable D call. Germline values: CDR1 MNHNY, CDR2 SVGAGI (reference sequence). This CDR3 contains 12 residues. V dropped 2 bases and J dropped 4 bases, with 4 bases sitting between them. CDR3 in DNA: TGTGCCAGCAGTTACACCCCAGATACGCAGTATTTT. This gives the protein CASSYTPDTQYF.

The chain couples TRBV7-2 to TRBJ1-6; D not resolved. V was cut by 5 bases and J by 9 bases, with 23 bases left in between. The length of the CDR3 is 17 residues. Germline CDR1 reads SGHTA; CDR2 reads FQGNSA. The CDR3 is CASSPATWGANGSPLHF. DNA of the CDR3: TGTGCCAGCAGCCCCGCAACTTGGGGTGCCAATGGTTCACCCCTCCACTTT.

About this clone: Other DNA sequences in this specimen translate into the identical CDR3. The V and J genes are TRBV9 and TRBJ1-4; the D is unclear. Trimming left V 0 bases short and J 0 bases short, with 3 bases between. The CDR3 covers 14 residues. The germline gives CDR1 SGDLS, CDR2 YYNGEE. In DNA form, the CDR3 reads TGTGCCAGCAGCGTAGTTCCAACTAATGAAAAACTGTTTTTT. Encoded protein: CASSVVPTNEKLFF.

There are a few counts of this clone. The rearrangement links TRBV30 to TRBJ1-3; possible D gene TRBD1, 5 bases. Trimming shortened V by 0 bases and J by 0 bases, and 18 bases separated the two germline ends. The CDR3 contains 18 residues. Germline CDR1 is GTSNPN and CDR2 is SVGIG (reference sequence). Written as DNA, the CDR3 is TGTGCCTGGAGTGTAGCGGGGGGAGCCCACCGCTCTGGAAACACCATATATTTT. Its translation: CAWSVAGGAHRSGNTIYF.

The sample holds a few counts of this clone. Other DNA sequences of this sample code for an identical CDR3. The CDR3, as DNA: TGTGCCAGCAGTTACTCAGGCAGAACAGAAGCTTTCTTT. Encoded protein: CASSYSGRTEAFF. V gene TRBV6-5 combines with J gene TRBJ1-1; D gene uncertain. V was trimmed by 0 bases and J by 8 bases, leaving 10 bases between them. The CDR3 sequence is 13 residues long. CDR1 is MNHEY, CDR2 SVGAGI, per germline.